The entry below describes one T cell receptor (beta chain). In terms of age and location, participants ranged from roughly 18 to 90 years and lived in about two dozen US areas. Researchers sorted participants into cohorts using their self-reported clinical history. Within 2 weeks of study entry, exposed participants had contacted a PCR-confirmed or clinician-diagnosed COVID-19 case. In the original workflow: Estimation of nucleated cell counts relied on the amplification of reference gene primers. Sequencing was performed with immunoSEQ multiplex PCR; in TCRdb, only in-frame clones are kept and a portion is missing. V, J and clone size reflect that table, while D and trimming were determined from the DNA. The sample contains approximately 270,000 clones, 80% to 95% of which appear only once. Per the germline V gene, CDR1 is SGHTA and CDR2 is FQGNSA. V gave up 0 bases and J gave up 3 bases, with 6 bases separating them. There are 13 residues in the CDR3.

These data originate in a study of blood T cell repertoires in COVID-19. The gene calls are TRBV7-2 and TRBJ2-7; maybe TRBD2 (5 bases). Source material: PBMCs or T cells enriched from blood (not recorded which). The TCR comes from a middle-aged man who had been exposed to COVID-19. The CDR3 here is CASSLAGVYEQYF. In DNA, the CDR3 is TGTGCCAGCAGCTTAGCGGGAGTCTACGAGCAGTACTTC.